The rows below give T cell receptor beta chains drawn from one sample of a study of blood T cell repertoires in COVID-19. TCRdb's table, derived via immunoSEQ multiplex PCR, lists solely in-frame clones and lacks some. The sample has over 150,000 clones; more than 75% are singletons. The sample was peripheral blood. These receptors all stem from a man aged 35 to 55 with active or convalescent COVID-19. The CDR3 runs from the conserved cysteine through the conserved F or W. Each record gives: CDR3 length, V gene, J gene, D gene, clone size, CDR3 DNA, CDR3 protein. The D gene is left open where the match is weak. Rows may omit the clone size; those that give it use once, few, many or a size class.

>16|TRBV11-3|TRBJ1-5|TRBD1|-
TGTGCCAGCAGCTTAGGGGGGGACAGGGAGGTTCAGCCCCAGCATTTT
CASSLGGDREVQPQHF
>15|TRBV6-1|TRBJ1-1|-|-
TGTGCCAGCAGTCAACCAGGGGAGAGTCTCACTGAAGCTTTCTTT
CASSQPGESLTEAFF
>15|TRBV29-1|TRBJ2-3|TRBD2|-
TGCAGCGCTAGTGCGGGACTACGGAAGACAGATACGCAGTATTTT
CSASAGLRKTDTQYF
>14|TRBV3-1/TRBV3-2|TRBJ1-5|-|-
TGTGCCAGCAGCCAAGGGACCGGAGGTCAGCCCCAGCATTTT
CASSQGTGGQPQHF
>15|TRBV6-5|TRBJ2-3|-|-
TGTGCCAGCAGTTACTCGCAAGCTAGCACAGATACGCAGTATTTT
CASSYSQASTDTQYF
>13|TRBV5-4|TRBJ2-6|-|-
TGTGCCAGCAGCCCTGCTGGGGCCAACGTCCTGACTTTC
CASSPAGANVLTF
>16|TRBV28|TRBJ2-7|-|-
TGTGCCAGCAGTTTTGGGAGAACCAGGCCCCCCTACGAGCAGTACTTC
CASSFGRTRPPYEQYF
>21|TRBV3-1/TRBV3-2|TRBJ2-3|-|few
TGTGCCAGCAGCCAAGATTGGGGGGCCCCGAACCGGGACAGTCTCACAGATACGCAGTATTTT
CASSQDWGAPNRDSLTDTQYF
>21|TRBV3-1/TRBV3-2|TRBJ2-6|TRBD1|-
TGTGCCAGCAGCCAAGATTTCGGGGACAGGGGTTACTACTCTGGGGCCAACGTCCTGACTTTC
CASSQDFGDRGYYSGANVLTF
>14|TRBV9|TRBJ1-6|TRBD1|-
TGTGCCAGCAGCGGGGGACAGGCAGATTCACCCCTCCACTTT
CASSGGQADSPLHF
>14|TRBV9|TRBJ1-6|-|once
TGTGCCAGCAGCGTGACCACAGTCAATTCACCCCTCCACTTT
CASSVTTVNSPLHF
>11|TRBV12-3/TRBV12-4|TRBJ2-1|-|-
TGTGCCAGCAGTTTCTTCAATGAGCAGTTCTTC
CASSFFNEQFF
>15|TRBV6-1|TRBJ2-1|-|-
TGTGCCAGCAGTGACCCAGGGGGGAACTACAATGAGCAGTTCTTC
CASSDPGGNYNEQFF
>15|TRBV9|TRBJ2-2|TRBD1|few
TGTGCCAGCAGCGTAGGGGGACAGAGCACCGGGGAGCTGTTTTTT
CASSVGGQSTGELFF
>15|TRBV19|TRBJ1-3|-|-
TGTGCCAGTAGTATCGGACAGAGCTCTGGAAACACCATATATTTT
CASSIGQSSGNTIYF
>13|TRBV13|TRBJ1-5|-|-
TGTGCCAGCAGCTCCGGACGGGACAAGCCCCAGCATTTT
CASSSGRDKPQHF
>15|TRBV6-5|TRBJ2-2|-|-
TGTGCCAGCATGACGGCACAGCCAGGCACCGGGGAGCTGTTTTTT
CASMTAQPGTGELFF
>14|TRBV27|TRBJ2-7|TRBD1|-
TGTGCCAGCAGGCCGGGACAGGGGGTCCACGAGCAGTACTTC
CASRPGQGVHEQYF
>12|TRBV29-1|TRBJ2-7|-|-
TGCAGCGTTATAAAAAGCGCCTACGAGCAGTACTTC
CSVIKSAYEQYF
>16|TRBV10-3|TRBJ1-4|TRBD1|-
TGTGCCATTCTCGAGGATGACAGGGGGCAAGGGGAAAAACTGTTTTTT
CAILEDDRGQGEKLFF
>16|TRBV30|TRBJ2-6|-|-
TGTGCCTGGAGTGTCGGGGGTGCCTCTGGGGCCAACGTCCTGACTTTC
CAWSVGGASGANVLTF
>13|TRBV2|TRBJ1-2|-|-
TGTGCCACCCAAGGGGGGGGAAGGTATGGCTACACCTTC
CATQGGGRYGYTF